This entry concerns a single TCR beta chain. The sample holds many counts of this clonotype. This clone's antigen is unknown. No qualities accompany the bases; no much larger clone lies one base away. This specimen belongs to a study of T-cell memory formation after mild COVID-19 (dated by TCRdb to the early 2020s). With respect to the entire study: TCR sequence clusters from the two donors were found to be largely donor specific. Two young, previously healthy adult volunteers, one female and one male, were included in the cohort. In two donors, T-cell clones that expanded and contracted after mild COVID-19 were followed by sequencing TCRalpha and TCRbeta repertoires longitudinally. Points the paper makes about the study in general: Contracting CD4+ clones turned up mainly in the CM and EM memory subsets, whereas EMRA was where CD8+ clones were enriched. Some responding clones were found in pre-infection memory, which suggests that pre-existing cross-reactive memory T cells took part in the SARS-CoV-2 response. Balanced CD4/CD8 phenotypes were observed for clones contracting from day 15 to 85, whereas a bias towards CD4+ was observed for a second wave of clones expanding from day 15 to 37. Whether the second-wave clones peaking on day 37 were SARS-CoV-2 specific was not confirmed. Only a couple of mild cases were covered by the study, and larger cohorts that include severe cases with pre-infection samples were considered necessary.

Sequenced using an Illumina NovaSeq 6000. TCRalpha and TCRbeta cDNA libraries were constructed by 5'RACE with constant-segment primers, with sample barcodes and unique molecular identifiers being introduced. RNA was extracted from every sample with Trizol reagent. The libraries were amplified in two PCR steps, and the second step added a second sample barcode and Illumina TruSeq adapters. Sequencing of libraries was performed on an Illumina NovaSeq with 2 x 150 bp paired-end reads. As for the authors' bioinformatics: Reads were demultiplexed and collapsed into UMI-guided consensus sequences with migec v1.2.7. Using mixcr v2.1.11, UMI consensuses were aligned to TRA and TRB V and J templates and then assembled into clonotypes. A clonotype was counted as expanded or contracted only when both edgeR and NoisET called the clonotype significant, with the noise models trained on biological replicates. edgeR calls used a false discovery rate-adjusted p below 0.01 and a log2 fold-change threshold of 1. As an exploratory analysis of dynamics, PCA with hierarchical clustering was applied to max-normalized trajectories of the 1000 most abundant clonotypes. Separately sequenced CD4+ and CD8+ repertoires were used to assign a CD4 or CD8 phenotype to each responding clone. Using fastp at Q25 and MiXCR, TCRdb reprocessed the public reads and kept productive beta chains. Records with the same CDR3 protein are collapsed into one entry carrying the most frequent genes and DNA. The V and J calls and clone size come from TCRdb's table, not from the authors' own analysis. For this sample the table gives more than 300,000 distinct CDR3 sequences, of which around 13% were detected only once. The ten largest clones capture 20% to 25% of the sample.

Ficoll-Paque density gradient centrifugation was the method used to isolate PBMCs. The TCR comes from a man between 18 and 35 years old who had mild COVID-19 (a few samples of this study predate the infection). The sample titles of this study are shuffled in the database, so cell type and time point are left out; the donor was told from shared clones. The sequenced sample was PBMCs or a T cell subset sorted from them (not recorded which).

The CDR3 in this case is CASSPGAGKDTQYF. The sequenced DNA: TGTGCCAGCAGCCCGGGGGCCGGGAAAGATACGCAGTATTTT. The chain is made from TRBV7-2 and TRBJ2-3, with the D segment possibly TRBD1 or TRBD2, each aligning over 6 bases. CDR1 and CDR2, per the germline V gene, are SGHTA and FQGNSA. The CDR3 contains 14 residues, cysteine and phenylalanine counted. Kept here is only the CDR3 DNA, which spans 42 bases and is read in frame from base 1. V is cut by 5 bases and J by 5 bases, and the space between the germline ends is 14 bases.